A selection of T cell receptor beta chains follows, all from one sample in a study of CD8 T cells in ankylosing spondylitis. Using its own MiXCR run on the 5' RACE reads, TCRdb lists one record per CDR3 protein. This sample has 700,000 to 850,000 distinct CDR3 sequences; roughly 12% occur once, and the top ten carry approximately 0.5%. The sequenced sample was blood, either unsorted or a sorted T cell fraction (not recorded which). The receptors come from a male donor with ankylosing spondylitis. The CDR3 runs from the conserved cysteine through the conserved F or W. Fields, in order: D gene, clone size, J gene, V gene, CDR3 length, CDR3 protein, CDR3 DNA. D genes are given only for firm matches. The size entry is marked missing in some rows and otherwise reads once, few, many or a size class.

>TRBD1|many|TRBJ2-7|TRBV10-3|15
CAISDPGQRSYEQYF
TGTGCCATCAGTGATCCGGGACAGCGCTCCTACGAGCAGTACTTC
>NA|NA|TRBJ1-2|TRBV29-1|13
CSVEVGGSYGYTF
TGCAGCGTTGAAGTCGGGGGGAGCTATGGCTACACCTTC
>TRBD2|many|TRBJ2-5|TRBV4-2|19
CASSQVFGLAGVSQETQYF
TGTGCCAGCAGCCAAGTTTTCGGACTAGCGGGGGTCTCACAAGAGACCCAGTACTTC
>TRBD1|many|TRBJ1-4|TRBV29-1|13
CSVPGQPNEKLFF
TGCAGCGTTCCGGGACAGCCTAATGAAAAACTGTTTTTT
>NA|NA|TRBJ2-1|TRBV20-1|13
CSARLGLDNEQFF
TGCAGTGCTAGATTGGGACTCGACAATGAGCAGTTCTTC
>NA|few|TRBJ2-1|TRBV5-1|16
CASRLGEWGDYNEQFF
TGCGCCTCCAGGTTGGGGGAATGGGGGGACTACAATGAGCAGTTCTTC
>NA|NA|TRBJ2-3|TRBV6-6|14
CASRSGLSTDTQYF
TGTGCCAGCAGAAGTGGGTTGAGCACAGATACGCAGTATTTT
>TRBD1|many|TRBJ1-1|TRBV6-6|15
CASKTGAFMNTEAFF
TGTGCCAGCAAGACAGGGGCTTTTATGAACACTGAAGCTTTCTTT
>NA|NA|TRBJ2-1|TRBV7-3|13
CASSSIAGNEQFF
TGTGCCAGCAGCTCAATTGCTGGGAATGAGCAGTTCTTC
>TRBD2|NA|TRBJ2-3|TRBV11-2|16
CASSSQLAGSVDTQYF
TGTGCCAGCAGCTCCCAACTAGCGGGGTCAGTGGATACGCAGTATTTT
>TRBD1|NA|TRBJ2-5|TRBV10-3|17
CAINPNPATGVTETQYF
TGTGCCATCAACCCGAACCCCGCGACAGGGGTAACGGAGACCCAGTACTTC
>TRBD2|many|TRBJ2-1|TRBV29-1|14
CSVEGKRDYTEQFF
TGCAGCGTTGAAGGGAAGCGGGATTATACTGAGCAGTTCTTC
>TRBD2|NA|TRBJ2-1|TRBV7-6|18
CASSRYGLADSSYNEQFF
TGTGCCAGCAGCCGCTACGGACTAGCGGATAGCTCCTACAATGAGCAGTTCTTC
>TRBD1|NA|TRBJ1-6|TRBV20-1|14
CSAGRGLQNSPLHF
TGCAGTGCCGGCAGGGGGCTGCAAAATTCACCCCTCCACTTT
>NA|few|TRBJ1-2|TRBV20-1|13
CSGTDGPTHGYTF
TGCAGTGGGACGGATGGACCGACCCATGGCTACACCTTC
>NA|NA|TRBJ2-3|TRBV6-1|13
CATSRQGLDTQYF
TGTGCCACAAGTCGCCAGGGATTAGATACGCAGTATTTT
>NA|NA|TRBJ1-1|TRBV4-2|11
CASSQGIRAFF
TGTGCCAGCAGCCAGGGAATAAGAGCTTTCTTT
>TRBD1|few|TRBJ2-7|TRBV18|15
CASATGTGFSYEQYF
TGTGCCAGCGCAACCGGGACAGGGTTCTCCTACGAGCAGTACTTC
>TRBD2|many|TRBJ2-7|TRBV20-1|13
CSARSGSSYEQYF
TGCAGTGCTAGAAGCGGGAGCTCCTACGAGCAGTACTTC
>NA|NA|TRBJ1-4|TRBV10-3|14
CAIGKAATNEKLFF
TGTGCCATCGGGAAAGCAGCCACTAATGAAAAACTGTTTTTT
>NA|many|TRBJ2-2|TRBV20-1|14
CSASAPPNTGELFF
TGCAGTGCTAGTGCACCTCCGAACACCGGGGAGCTGTTTTTT
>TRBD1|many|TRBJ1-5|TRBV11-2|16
CASSLGSGQGSQPQHF
TGTGCCAGCAGCTTAGGGTCGGGACAGGGTTCTCAGCCCCAGCATTTT
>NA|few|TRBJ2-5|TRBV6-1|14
CASSPRDNQETQYF
TGTGCCAGCAGTCCCCGGGACAACCAAGAGACCCAGTACTTC
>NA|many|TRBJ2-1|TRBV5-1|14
CASSIGTQDNEQFF
TGCGCCAGCAGCATCGGGACCCAGGACAATGAGCAGTTCTTC
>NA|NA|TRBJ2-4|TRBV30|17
CAWSRPFRSLAKNIQYF
TGTGCCTGGAGTCGCCCCTTCAGGTCTCTAGCCAAAAACATTCAGTACTTC
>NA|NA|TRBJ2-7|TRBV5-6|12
CASSLTAGEQYF
TGTGCCAGCAGCTTGACGGCTGGCGAGCAGTACTTC
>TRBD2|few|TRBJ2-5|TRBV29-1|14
CSVVGGRGRETQYF
TGCAGCGTTGTGGGCGGGAGAGGGCGAGAGACCCAGTACTTC
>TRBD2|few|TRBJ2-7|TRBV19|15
CASSPWTSGRYEQYF
TGTGCCAGTAGTCCGTGGACTAGCGGGAGATACGAGCAGTACTTC
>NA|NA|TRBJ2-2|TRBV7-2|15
CASSLIRANTGELFF
TGTGCCAGCAGCCTAATACGAGCGAACACCGGGGAGCTGTTTTTT
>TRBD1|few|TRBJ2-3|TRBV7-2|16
CASSPQTGAGTDTQYF
TGTGCCAGCAGCCCTCAGACAGGGGCGGGCACAGATACGCAGTATTTT
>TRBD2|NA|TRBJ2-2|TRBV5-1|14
CASSRSGSTGELFF
TGCGCCAGCAGTCGAAGCGGGAGCACCGGGGAGCTGTTTTTT
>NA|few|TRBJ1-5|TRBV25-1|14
CASSELRDKQPQHF
TGTGCCAGCAGTGAATTGAGGGATAAACAGCCCCAGCATTTT
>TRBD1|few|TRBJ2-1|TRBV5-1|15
CASSLGGTGGDEQFF
TGCGCCAGCAGCTTGGGGGGGACAGGGGGCGATGAGCAGTTCTTC
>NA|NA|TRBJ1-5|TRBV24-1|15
CATSDSGVSNQPQHF
TGTGCCACCAGTGATTCCGGGGTCAGTAATCAGCCCCAGCATTTT
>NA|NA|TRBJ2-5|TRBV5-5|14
CASSLLRDRETQYF
TGTGCCAGCAGCTTGTTGCGGGACCGAGAGACCCAGTACTTC
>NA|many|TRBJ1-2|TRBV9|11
CASSVGNGYTF
TGTGCCAGCAGCGTAGGCAATGGCTACACCTTC
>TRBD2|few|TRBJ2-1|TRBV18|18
CASSPRPGLAGDYNEQFF
TGTGCCAGCTCACCCCGACCGGGACTAGCGGGGGACTACAATGAGCAGTTCTTC
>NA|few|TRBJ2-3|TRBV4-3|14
CASSQEGTTDTQYF
TGCGCCAGCAGCCAAGAAGGTACCACAGATACGCAGTATTTT
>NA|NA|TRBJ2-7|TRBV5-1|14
CASRRDIFTYEQYF
TGCGCCAGCAGGCGGGACATCTTTACCTACGAGCAGTACTTC
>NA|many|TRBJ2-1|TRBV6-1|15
CASSPGRDSYNEQFF
TGTGCCAGCAGTCCAGGGCGGGATTCCTACAATGAGCAGTTCTTC
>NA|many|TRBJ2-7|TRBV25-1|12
CASKGDAYEQYF
TGTGCCAGCAAAGGAGATGCCTACGAGCAGTACTTC
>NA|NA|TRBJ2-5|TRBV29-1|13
CSVDSGQQETQYF
TGCAGCGTTGACTCAGGACAGCAAGAGACCCAGTACTTC
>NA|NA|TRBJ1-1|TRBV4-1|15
CASSQRPAKNTEAFF
TGCGCCAGCAGCCAACGGCCCGCCAAGAACACTGAAGCTTTCTTT
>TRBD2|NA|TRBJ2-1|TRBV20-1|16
CSARDRSASGGNEQFF
TGCAGTGCTAGAGATAGATCGGCTAGCGGGGGCAATGAGCAGTTCTTC